This T cell receptor beta chain was documented in a study of blood T cell repertoires in COVID-19 (dated by TCRdb to the early 2020s). Describing the broader study: The collaborator samples originated in the United States, Italy and Spain and spanned the acute and convalescent phases of COVID-19. HLA class I and class II types, where available, came from metadata supplied by the sample provider rather than from assay-based typing. The samples were drawn from the first 160 participants of the ongoing ImmuneRACE study and from 1,254 subjects provided by 6 global collaborators. The prospective study material was composed of cDNA or gDNA derived from T cells, B-cell-depleted T cells, or PBMCs. A de-identified subject ID, COVID-19 status, age in years and sex were almost always included in the sample metadata. A freely available public database, intended as a resource for researchers studying the immune response to SARS-CoV-2, is where the repertoires were released. The dataset comprised deeply sampled blood TCRbeta repertoires from subjects exposed to, actively infected with, or recovered from COVID-19.

As to this clone: Its binding antigen is unknown. No base quality information exists; no much larger clone differs at one position.

TCRbeta CDR3 regions were amplified from genomic DNA by means of the immunoSEQ Assay, a bias-controlled multiplex PCR. In the source study's methods: Within the assay, amplification of reference gene primers was used to estimate how many nucleated cells each sample contained. To quantify the absolute abundance of each unique TCRbeta CDR3 rearrangement, sequence reads were collapsed and filtered. For each sample, productive Simpson clonality was calculated by taking the square root of Simpson's diversity index across productive rearrangements. What TCRdb holds here is the immuneACCESS table cut down to in-frame rearrangements. Part of the clones is not present; checked against another copy, under half of the missing clones reflect an unresolved V gene, and the others are unexplained. Clonal size and the V and J genes are those of that table, whereas D and trimming came from the DNA. Within this sample are around 83,000 clones, with around nine tenths of them counted one time only. 7% to 9% of the sample goes to the ten largest clones.

Study-wide findings and limitations: The amount of clinical and demographic metadata varied by source and participant and was provided uncurated.

V and J lose 8 bases and 2 bases, and a span of 12 bases separates them. CDR1 MNHEY and CDR2 SVGAGI are derived from the germline V gene. Counted from cysteine to phenylalanine, this CDR3 has 13 amino acids. Only CDR3 DNA remains: 39 bases, in frame from the first base. The collaborating institutions used their own protocols to collect whole blood in K2EDTA tubes. For TCRbeta analysis, collaborators shipped samples in one of three forms: frozen whole blood, isolated PBMCs, or DNA extracted from either of those sample types. Recombination linked TRBV6-5 to TRBJ1-1, with the D segment identity uncertain. The TCR sequence derives from a man older than 75 with active or convalescent COVID-19. Specimen: peripheral blood. In nucleotides, the sequence is TGTGCCAGCGGTACGAGGGCAAACACTGAAGCTTTCTTT. Its product reads: CASGTRANTEAFF.